This T cell receptor beta chain was captured by sequencing in a study of monozygotic twins with inflammatory bowel disease. From its re-call of the 5' RACE reads, TCRdb lists each CDR3 protein once, without DNA. The sample includes fewer than 550,000 distinct CDR3 sequences. To note about this clonotype: Its antigen remains unidentified.

Overall study results and limits: Repertoires of patients may have been made more variable by differing immunosuppressive treatments.

Per germline, CDR1 SGHRS and CDR2 YFSETQ. The CDR3 totals 14 residues. Source material: blood. V is TRBV5-1 and J is TRBJ2-7. The clonotype was recovered from a human donor with ulcerative colitis or Crohn's disease, or a healthy co-twin of an affected twin (not recorded which). The CDR3: CASSLGEHSYEQYF.